This TCR beta chain was identified in a study of blood T cell repertoires in COVID-19. Study as a whole: Sites in the United States, Italy and Spain provided acute and convalescent COVID-19 samples. From T cells, B-cell-depleted T cells, or PBMCs came the material, which was cDNA or gDNA.

This CDR3 spans 15 amino acids. From germline, CDR1 is MNHEY and CDR2 SVGAGI. Trimming removed 2 bases from V and 5 bases from J, with 15 bases in between. The authors' processing: Amplifying reference gene primers gave estimates of nucleated cell counts. Some clones are missing from TCRdb's copy, which holds only in-frame ones; the method was immunoSEQ multiplex PCR. D and trimming were read from the DNA, whereas the V and J calls and clone size are those reported in that table. Of about 150,000 clones listed, about four fifths are singletons. The chain carries TRBV6-5 and TRBJ1-2; D unclear. The TCR originated in a man between 60 and 75 years old with acute or convalescent COVID-19. The sample consisted of peripheral blood. The CDR3 region is CASSYDNLGGYGYTF. The CDR3 nucleotides read TGTGCCAGCAGTTACGACAACTTGGGAGGGTATGGCTACACCTTC.